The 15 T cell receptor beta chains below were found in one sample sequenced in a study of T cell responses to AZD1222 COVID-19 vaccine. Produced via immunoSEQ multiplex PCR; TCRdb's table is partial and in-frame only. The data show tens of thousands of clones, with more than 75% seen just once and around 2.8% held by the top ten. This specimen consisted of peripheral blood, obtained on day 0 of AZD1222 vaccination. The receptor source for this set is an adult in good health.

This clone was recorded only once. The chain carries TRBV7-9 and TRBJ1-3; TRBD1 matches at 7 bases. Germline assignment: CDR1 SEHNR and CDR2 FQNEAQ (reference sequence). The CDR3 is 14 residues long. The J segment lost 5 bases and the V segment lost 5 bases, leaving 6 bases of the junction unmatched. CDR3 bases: TGTGCCAGCAGCCTTACAGGGGAACGAAACACCATATATTTT. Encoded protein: CASSLTGERNTIYF.

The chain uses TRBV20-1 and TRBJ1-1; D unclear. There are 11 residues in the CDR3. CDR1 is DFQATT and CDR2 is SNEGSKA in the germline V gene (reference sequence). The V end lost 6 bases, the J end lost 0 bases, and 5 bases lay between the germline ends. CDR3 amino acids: CSARLNTEAFF. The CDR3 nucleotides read TGCAGTGCCAGATTGAACACTGAAGCTTTCTTT.

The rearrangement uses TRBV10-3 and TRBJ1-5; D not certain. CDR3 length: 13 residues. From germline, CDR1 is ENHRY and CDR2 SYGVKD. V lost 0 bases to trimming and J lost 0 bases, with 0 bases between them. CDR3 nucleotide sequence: TGTGCCATCAGTGAGTCTAGCAATCAGCCCCAGCATTTT. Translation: CAISESSNQPQHF.

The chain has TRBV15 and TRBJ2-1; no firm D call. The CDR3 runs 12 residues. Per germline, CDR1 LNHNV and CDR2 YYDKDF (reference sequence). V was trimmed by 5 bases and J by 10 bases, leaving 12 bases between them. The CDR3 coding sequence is TGTGCCACCAGCGCAAGAGTTACGGAGCAGTTCTTC. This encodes CATSARVTEQFF.

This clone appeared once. CDR3 nucleotide sequence: TGTGCCAGCAAGCCCTCGGGACTAGCGGAAGAGACCCAGTACTTC. Protein sequence: CASKPSGLAEETQYF. The chain joins TRBV6-5 to TRBJ2-5, with 11 bases fitting TRBD2. Germline V gives CDR1 MNHEY, CDR2 SVGAGI. The CDR3 sequence is 15 residues long. The V gene end was trimmed by 7 bases and the J gene end by 3 bases; junction bases not matched to a gene: 7.

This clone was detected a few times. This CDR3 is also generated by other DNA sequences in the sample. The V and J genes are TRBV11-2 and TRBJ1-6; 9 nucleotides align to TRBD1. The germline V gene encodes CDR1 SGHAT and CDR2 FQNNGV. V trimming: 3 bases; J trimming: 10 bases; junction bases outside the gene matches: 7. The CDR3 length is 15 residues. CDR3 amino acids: CASSFTQGAGSPLHF. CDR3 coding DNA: TGTGCCAGCAGCTTCACACAGGGGGCAGGGTCACCCCTCCACTTT.

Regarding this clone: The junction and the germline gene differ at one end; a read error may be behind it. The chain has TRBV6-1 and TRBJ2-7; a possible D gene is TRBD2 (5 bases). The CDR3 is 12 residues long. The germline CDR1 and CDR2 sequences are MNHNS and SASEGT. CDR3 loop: CASSEGSYEQYF. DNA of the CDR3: TGTGCCAGCAGCGAAGGGAGTTACGAGCAGTACTTC.

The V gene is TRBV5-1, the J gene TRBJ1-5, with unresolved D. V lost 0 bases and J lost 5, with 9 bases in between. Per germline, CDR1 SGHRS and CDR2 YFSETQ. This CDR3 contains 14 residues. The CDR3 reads CASSLGGRDQPQHF. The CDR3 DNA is TGCGCCAGCAGCTTGGGTGGCCGTGATCAGCCCCAGCATTTT. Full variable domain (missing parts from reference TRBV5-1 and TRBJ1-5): KAGVTQTPRYLIKTRGQQVTLSCSPISGHRSVSWYQQTPGQGLQFLFEYFSETQRNKGNFPGRFSGRQFSNSRSEMNVSTLELGDSALYLCASSLGGRDQPQHFGDGTRLSIL.

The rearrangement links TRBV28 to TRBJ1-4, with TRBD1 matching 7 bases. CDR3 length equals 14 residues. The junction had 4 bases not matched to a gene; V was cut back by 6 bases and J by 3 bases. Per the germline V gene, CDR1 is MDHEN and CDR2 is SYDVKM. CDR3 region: CASRQGTANEKLFF. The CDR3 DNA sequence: TGTGCCAGCAGGCAGGGGACAGCTAATGAAAAACTGTTTTTT. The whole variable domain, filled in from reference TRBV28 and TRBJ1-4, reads DVKVTQSSRYLVKRTGEKVFLECVQDMDHENMFWYRQDPGLGLRLIYFSYDVKMKEKGDIPEGYSVSREKKERFSLILESASTNQTSMYLCASRQGTANEKLFFGSGTQLSVL.

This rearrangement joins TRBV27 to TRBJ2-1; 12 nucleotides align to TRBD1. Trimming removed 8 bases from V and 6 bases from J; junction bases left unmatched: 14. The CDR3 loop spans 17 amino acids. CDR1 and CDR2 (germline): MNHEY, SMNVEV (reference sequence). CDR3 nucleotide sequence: TGTGCCAGCGGATCGGGACAGGGGGCCCACAACGCCAATGAGCAGTTCTTC. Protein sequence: CASGSGQGAHNANEQFF.

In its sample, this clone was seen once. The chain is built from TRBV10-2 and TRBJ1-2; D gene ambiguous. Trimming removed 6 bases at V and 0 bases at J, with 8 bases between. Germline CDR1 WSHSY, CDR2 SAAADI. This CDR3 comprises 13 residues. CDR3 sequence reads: CASRGTPNYGYTF. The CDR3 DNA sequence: TGCGCCAGCAGAGGAACGCCTAACTATGGCTACACCTTC.

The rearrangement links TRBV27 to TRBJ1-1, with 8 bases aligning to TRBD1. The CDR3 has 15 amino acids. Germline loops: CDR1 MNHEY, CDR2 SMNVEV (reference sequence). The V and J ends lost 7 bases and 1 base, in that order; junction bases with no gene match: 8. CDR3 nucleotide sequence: TGTGCCAGCAACCGTAACGGACAGGGGAACACTGAAGCTTTCTTT. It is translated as CASNRNGQGNTEAFF.

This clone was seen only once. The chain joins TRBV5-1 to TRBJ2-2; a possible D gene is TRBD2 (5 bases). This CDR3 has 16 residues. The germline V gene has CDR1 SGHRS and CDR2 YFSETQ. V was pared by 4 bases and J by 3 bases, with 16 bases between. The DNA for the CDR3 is TGCGCCAGCAGCCTATCGGGGTTTGGGTACACCGGGGAGCTGTTTTTT. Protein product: CASSLSGFGYTGELFF.

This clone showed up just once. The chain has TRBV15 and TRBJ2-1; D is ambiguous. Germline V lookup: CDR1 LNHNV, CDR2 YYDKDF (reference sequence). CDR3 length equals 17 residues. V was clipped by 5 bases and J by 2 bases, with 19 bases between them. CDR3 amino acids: CATSGRKGRGTYNEQFF. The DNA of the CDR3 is TGTGCCACCAGCGGCCGGAAGGGCCGTGGGACCTACAATGAGCAGTTCTTC.

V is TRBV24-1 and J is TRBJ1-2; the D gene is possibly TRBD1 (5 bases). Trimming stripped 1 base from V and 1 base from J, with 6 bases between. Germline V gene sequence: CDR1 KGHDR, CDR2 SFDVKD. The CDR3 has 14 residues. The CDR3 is CATSDFDSNYGYTF. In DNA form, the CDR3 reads TGTGCCACCAGTGATTTTGACAGTAACTATGGCTACACCTTC.